The 3 T cell receptor beta chains in this list originate from one sample, sequenced in a study of T-cell reconstitution after alpha-beta-depleted transplantation in children. For TCRbeta, the library was prepared with unique molecular identifiers. Via MiXCR, TCRdb re-called the PCR reads, giving one row per CDR3 protein. The data show about 420,000 distinct CDR3 sequences, 15% to 20% seen once. The starting material was PBMCs, mostly from graft donor cells, obtained 360 days after TCRalphabeta/CD19-depleted stem cell transplant. The source is a boy younger than two who had a stem cell transplant for Wiskott-Aldrich syndrome, so the T cells may come from the graft donor.

This sequence joins TRBV18 and TRBJ1-6; D is unclear. This CDR3 region has 14 residues. V shed 3 bases and J shed 5 bases, with 8 bases lying between them. Germline-derived CDR1 and CDR2 are KGHSH and LQKENI. CDR3: CASSPRHDNSPLHF. The CDR3 DNA is TGTGCCAGCTCACCCCGACACGATAATTCACCCCTCCACTTT.

This clonotype has more than one count but fewer than ten. The rearrangement links TRBV9 to TRBJ2-7, with a tentative D call TRBD2 (6 bases). Trimming removed 0 bases from V and 4 bases from J, with 14 bases in between. This CDR3 spans 15 amino acids. Germline lookup yields CDR1 SGDLS and CDR2 YYNGEE. CDR3 residues: CASSVAPGAPYEQYF. In DNA, the CDR3 is TGTGCCAGCAGCGTAGCCCCGGGAGCCCCATACGAGCAGTACTTC.

This clonotype was counted only a few times. The V and J genes are TRBV29-1 and TRBJ2-1, with 9 bases that match TRBD2. V shed 5 bases and J 3 bases; nucleotides not matched to a gene: 5. Germline CDR1 and CDR2: SQVTM and ANQGSEA. This CDR3 contains 14 residues. CDR3 DNA sequence: TGCAGCGTTATACTAGCGGGCAGCTACAATGAGCAGTTCTTC. Translation: CSVILAGSYNEQFF.